The 26 T cell receptor beta chains in this list originate from one sample, sequenced in a study of T cell repertoires in cytomegalovirus infection. TCRdb called the reads again in MiXCR, with one record for every CDR3 protein. The sample has about 100,000 distinct CDR3 sequences, about a quarter seen once; the top ten hold more than 35%. The sample consisted of CD8+ T cells from PBMCs. These receptors originate from a human donor in good health (CMV status not recorded). Some clones in this sample may be carry-over from other donors' samples.

The chain joins TRBV7-8 to TRBJ2-3, with TRBD2 identical over 8 bases. The CDR3 covers 19 residues. Trimming at V came to 0 bases and at J to 2 bases, leaving 13 bases not matched to a gene. Germline CDR1 SGHVS, CDR2 FQNEAQ. The chain's CDR3 is CASSLAQSGRGGHTDTQYF. DNA for the CDR3: TGTGCCAGCAGCTTAGCGCAGTCGGGCCGGGGGGGCCACACAGATACGCAGTATTTT.

This clonotype was detected many times. The chain joins TRBV7-9 to TRBJ2-7; tentatively, D is TRBD1 (5 bases). V was cut by 1 base and J by 5 bases, with 6 bases left in between. Germline CDR1 reads SEHNR; CDR2 reads FQNEAQ (reference sequence). The CDR3 contains 12 residues. The CDR3 DNA is TGTGCCAGCAGCTTAGGCAGGGACGAGCAGTACTTC. This encodes CASSLGRDEQYF.

This chain joins TRBV15 and TRBJ2-2; D might be TRBD1 (6 bases). From germline, CDR1 is LNHNV and CDR2 YYDKDF (reference sequence). This CDR3 contains 16 residues. V was shortened by 5 bases and J by 4 bases, with 17 bases between the two germline ends. The CDR3 bases are TGTGCCACCAGCGGCCCGGGACATTCATCCACCGGGGAGCTGTTTTTT. This codes for CATSGPGHSSTGELFF.

This chain uses TRBV7-9 with TRBJ2-1, with D possibly matching TRBD1 (5 bases). There are 13 residues in the CDR3. V was clipped by 7 bases and J by 3 bases, with 10 bases between them. The germline V gene has CDR1 SEHNR and CDR2 FQNEAQ (reference sequence). CDR3 sequence (DNA): TGTGCCAGCAAACAGGTTCTCTACAATGAGCAGTTCTTC. Its protein is CASKQVLYNEQFF.

This chain uses TRBV19 with TRBJ2-1, with a tentative D call TRBD1 (5 bases). Germline V lookup: CDR1 LNHDA, CDR2 SQIVND (reference sequence). The ends were cut back, 4 bases at V and 7 bases at J, with 17 bases in the middle. The CDR3 is 15 amino acids. CDR3 nucleotide sequence: TGTGCCAGTAGTAGGCGCAGGACCCAGGGTAATGAGCAGTTCTTC. It is translated as CASSRRRTQGNEQFF.

This clonotype was seen at least ten times. The chain is built from TRBV7-8 and TRBJ1-5; unclear D gene. CDR3 length equals 15 residues. Germline loops: CDR1 SGHVS, CDR2 FQNEAQ. V was pared by 0 bases and J by 3 bases, with 9 bases between. Written as DNA, the CDR3 is TGTGCCAGCAGCTTAGCCCGGCGTCTCAATCAGCCCCAGCATTTT. This encodes CASSLARRLNQPQHF.

The chain joins TRBV19 to TRBJ2-1; tentatively, D is TRBD1 or TRBD2 (6 bases each). Trimming took 3 bases from V and 0 from J, leaving 21 bases between them. Germline CDR1 is LNHDA and CDR2 is SQIVND (reference sequence). The CDR3 extends over 19 amino acids. As DNA, the CDR3 is TGTGCCAGTAGTATTCAGTTCGAGGGGGGAGAGAGCTCCTACAATGAGCAGTTCTTC. Translation: CASSIQFEGGESSYNEQFF.

This clonotype was seen a handful of times. The gene calls are TRBV28 and TRBJ1-1; no firm D call. CDR1 and CDR2 from the germline V gene are MDHEN and SYDVKM. CDR3 size: 11 residues. Trimming cost V 3 bases and J 6 bases, with 5 bases left between them. Written as DNA, the CDR3 is TGTGCCAGCAGTTTTAGGGCTGAAGCTTTCTTT. It codes for CASSFRAEAFF.

This clonotype has a count of ten or more. V usage is TRBV12-3 or TRBV12-4 and J usage is TRBJ2-4, with 7 bases identical to TRBD2. V lost 5 bases to trimming and J lost 15 bases; unmatched junction nucleotides: 19. This CDR3 has 15 amino acids. This chain's CDR3 is CASSPDSSVGGEMYF. The DNA for the CDR3 is TGTGCCAGCAGTCCAGACAGCTCGGTGGGGGGGGAGATGTACTTC.

The chain has TRBV7-8 and TRBJ2-7; 8 bases line up with TRBD2. V was clipped by 5 bases and J by 5 bases; unmatched bases: 14. The CDR3 is 16 residues long. Looked up from germline, CDR1 is SGHVS and CDR2 is FQNEAQ. The CDR3 is CASSHSIGTSLDEQYF. In nucleotides, the CDR3 is TGTGCCAGCAGCCATTCGATCGGGACTAGTCTTGACGAGCAGTACTTC.

This clonotype came up many times. The J gene is TRBJ2-1, the V gene TRBV29-1; 9 bases map to TRBD2. This CDR3 comprises 16 residues. CDR1 is SQVTM, CDR2 ANQGSEA, per germline. V was pared by 6 bases and J by 5 bases, with 14 bases of the junction left unmatched. The CDR3 DNA sequence: TGCAGCGTGAGTGGCGGGAGGGACCCCCAAGACAATGAGCAGTTCTTC. Translating gives CSVSGGRDPQDNEQFF.

This chain links TRBV12-3 or TRBV12-4 with TRBJ2-5; maybe TRBD2 (6 bases). This CDR3 is built from 12 residues. Deletions cut 3 bases from V and 5 bases from J, with 7 bases between. CDR3 sequence (DNA): TGTGCCAGCAGTTTCCTAGCGGAGACCCAGTACTTC. Encoded protein: CASSFLAETQYF.

The chain combines TRBV7-9 with TRBJ2-3, with 9 bases lining up with TRBD2. The CDR3 is 15 amino acids. Germline loops: CDR1 SEHNR, CDR2 FQNEAQ (reference sequence). The V and J ends lost 5 bases and 0 bases, in that order; junction bases with no gene match: 3. CDR3 sequence (DNA): TGTGCCAGCAGCCGAGCGGGGGGCAGCACAGATACGCAGTATTTT. Translating it yields CASSRAGGSTDTQYF.

This clonotype was counted at least ten times. Here the CDR3 DNA reads TGTGCCAGCAGCTTCCGACAGGGCCGACAGCCCCAGCATTTT. Protein sequence: CASSFRQGRQPQHF. The chain carries TRBV5-4 and TRBJ1-5, with TRBD1 matching 7 bases. Germline trimming cut 2 bases from V and 7 bases from J; bases unmatched to any gene: 6. The CDR3 spans 14 residues. Germline loops: CDR1 SGHNT, CDR2 YYREEE (reference sequence). Filled out from reference TRBV5-4 and TRBJ1-5, the complete variable domain reads ETGVTQSPTHLIKTRGQQVTLRCSSQSGHNTVSWYQQALGQGPQFIFQYYREEENGRGNFPPRFSGLQFPNYSSELNVNALELDDSALYLCASSFRQGRQPQHFGDGTRLSIL.

In its sample, this clonotype ranks as medium-sized (0.01 to 0.1%). The CDR3 is CASSPGGNEQFF. The CDR3 DNA follows: TGTGCCAGCAGCCCCGGAGGCAATGAGCAGTTCTTC. This chain connects TRBV7-2 to TRBJ2-1; a possible D gene is TRBD2 (5 bases). The CDR3 runs 12 residues. Germline V lookup: CDR1 SGHTA, CDR2 FQGNSA. Trimming shortened V by 5 bases and J by 6 bases, and 8 bases separated the two germline ends.

The V call is TRBV2, the J call TRBJ1-2, with 8 bases lining up with TRBD1. The germline V gene has CDR1 SNHLY and CDR2 FYNNEI. The CDR3 sequence is 16 residues long. V gave up 6 bases and J gave up 5 bases; unmatched junction bases: 14. The CDR3 sequence: CASSERPQGARYGYTF. The CDR3 region has the DNA TGTGCCAGCAGCGAACGCCCTCAGGGGGCGCGGTATGGCTACACCTTC.

The table lists this clonotype with many counts. The chain couples TRBV5-4 to TRBJ2-7; 8 bases are shared with TRBD1. Germline values: CDR1 SGHNT, CDR2 YYREEE (reference sequence). The CDR3 contains 16 residues. V was clipped by 4 bases and J by 2 bases; unmatched bases: 11. DNA of the CDR3: TGTGCCAGCAGCCCGGGAACAGGGGGTGCCGCCTACGAGCAGTACTTC. Protein product: CASSPGTGGAAYEQYF.

This clonotype was seen only once. This CDR3 is missing its conserved last phenylalanine or tryptophan, likely due to a read error. The gene calls are TRBV6-6 and TRBJ2-3; D is uncertain. The V gene's germline CDR1 is MNHNY and CDR2 SVGAGI (reference sequence). The CDR3 is made up of 12 amino acids. With 6 bases removed from V and 3 bases from J, the gap between germline ends came to 7 bases. This chain's CDR3 is CASRASTDTQYS. The CDR3 nucleotides are TGTGCCAGCAGGGCTAGTACAGATACGCAGTATTCT.

The chain combines TRBV7-9 with TRBJ2-1; D remains unclear. The V end lost 8 bases, the J end lost 0 bases, and 8 bases lay between the germline ends. Germline V gene lookup returns CDR1 SEHNR and CDR2 FQNEAQ (reference sequence). This CDR3 has 13 residues. CDR3: CASDETSYNEQFF. The CDR3 DNA reads TGTGCCAGCGATGAGACCTCCTACAATGAGCAGTTCTTC.

This clonotype was counted ten times or more. This sequence joins TRBV11-2 and TRBJ2-2; the D is unclear. Per germline, CDR1 SGHAT and CDR2 FQNNGV. With 3 bases removed from V and 5 bases from J, the gap between germline ends came to 10 bases. The CDR3 contains 14 residues. As DNA, the CDR3 is TGTGCCAGCAGCTTCCTCATAGGGACCGGGGAGCTGTTTTTT. This encodes CASSFLIGTGELFF.

V gene TRBV7-9 combines with J gene TRBJ2-7, with a tentative D call TRBD2 (5 bases). V lost 1 base, J lost 5 bases, and 15 bases lay in between. The CDR3 runs to 15 residues. Germline-derived CDR1 and CDR2 are SEHNR and FQNEAQ (reference sequence). CDR3 amino acids: CASSLEAGILDEQYF. DNA of the CDR3: TGTGCCAGCAGCTTAGAGGCCGGGATTCTCGACGAGCAGTACTTC.

This clonotype was picked up many times. V usage is TRBV7-2 and J usage is TRBJ2-7; TRBD2 matches at 9 bases. The CDR3 consists of 15 residues. Germline CDR1 and CDR2: SGHTA and FQGNSA. J lost 6 bases, V lost 5 bases, and 11 bases had no gene match. The CDR3 coding sequence is TGTGCCAGCAGCCCCTGGGGCGGGGGGGCGATCGAGCAGTACTTC. The encoded protein is CASSPWGGGAIEQYF.

This clonotype was picked up a small number of times. DNA of the CDR3: TGTGCCAGCAGCCGCTGGGCAGATACGCAGTATTTT. It codes for CASSRWADTQYF. The chain is built from TRBV3-1 and TRBJ2-3; D unresolved. Germline V gene sequence: CDR1 LGHDT, CDR2 YNNKEL (reference sequence). V shed 4 bases and J shed 4 bases, with 6 bases lying between them. The length of the CDR3 is 12 residues.

This clonotype has only a few counts. The chain recombines TRBV5-5 with TRBJ1-6, with D possibly matching TRBD1 (5 bases). Germline values: CDR1 SGHKS, CDR2 YYEKEE (reference sequence). This CDR3 contains 17 residues. With 4 bases removed from V and 4 bases from J, the gap between germline ends came to 18 bases. The CDR3 region has the DNA TGTGCCAGCAGCCCCAGGGAGATACCCCTTTATAATTCACCCCTCCACTTT. Translation: CASSPREIPLYNSPLHF.

In its sample, this clonotype was seen a few times. The chain recombines TRBV6-2 or TRBV6-3 with TRBJ2-2, with unresolved D. The V end lost 2 bases, the J end lost 3 bases, and 7 bases lay between the germline ends. There are 14 residues in the CDR3. Germline CDR1 MNHEY, CDR2 SVGEGT. This CDR3 is CASSYVHYTGELFF. CDR3 in DNA: TGTGCCAGCAGTTACGTTCACTACACCGGGGAGCTGTTTTTT.

This clonotype has just a few counts. The chain couples TRBV4-2 to TRBJ2-2; TRBD1 matches 10 bases. The trim removed 3 bases at V and 3 bases at J, leaving 4 bases unmatched. Germline V gives CDR1 LGHNA, CDR2 YNFKEQ. The CDR3 length is 16 residues. CDR3 sequence (DNA): TGTGCCAGCAGCCAGACAGGGGGCGTATACACCGGGGAGCTGTTTTTT. The encoded protein is CASSQTGGVYTGELFF.